The sequence of this T cell receptor beta chain was determined in a study of T cells in Graves' hyperthyroidism and ophthalmopathy (dated by TCRdb to between 2019 and 2020). Broadly, across the study: Peripheral blood was sampled at the time of initial diagnosis, prior to any treatment. To identify TCR V-J signatures that set the groups apart, the researchers used a discovery cohort of about a hundred patients, made up of 40 to 45 with Graves' ophthalmopathy and about 59 with stable Graves' hyperthyroidism. Prospective prediction of ophthalmopathy was tested in an independent validation cohort of under 20 hyperthyroidism patients and 15 to 17 patients who later progressed to ophthalmopathy. The 90 to 100 discovery patients were randomly split 7:3 into training and test sets. Thyroid tissue and blood T-cell repertoires from several Graves' hyperthyroidism patients were also compared in the study. After sampling, hyperthyroidism patients received methimazole starting at 30 mg daily, and ophthalmopathy patients received high-dose intravenous methylprednisolone. The paper describes TCR Vbeta CDR3 sequencing of about 140 peripheral blood samples, made up of around 41 ophthalmopathy patients, around 78 hyperthyroidism patients and 17 progressor patients. Beyond this particular receptor, the publication reports: Most expanded thyroid clonotypes (frequency above 0.001) were also detected in blood, a finding suggesting that blood repertoires may reflect thyroid immune responses. No statistical method was used to fix the sample size in advance, and group allocation was not hidden from the investigators. In validation, the model predicted progression to ophthalmopathy a median of approximately 6.6 months before onset, with around 70% sensitivity and 72.22% specificity. A model built on a 13 V-J signature distinguished ophthalmopathy from stable hyperthyroidism, reaching about 89% sensitivity and about 81% specificity in cross-validation and 80%/75% in testing.

TCR beta CDR3 regions were amplified from RNA transcripts. The first round of RT-PCR for the TCR CDR3 was performed with the HTBI primer set and the Qiagen OneStep RT-PCR kit. A second multiplex PCR round built the libraries, followed by size selection and purification. Sequencing of the libraries was done on an Illumina HiSeq2000 using paired-end 100 bp reads. Turning to the authors' computational methods: SOAPnuke was used to process the raw data, throwing out any read that contained adapters or uncalled bases, had a mean Phred below 15, or lacked an exact constant-primer or identifier match. High-quality paired reads were merged with COPE v1.2.5, and unique nucleotide sequences were defined as clonotypes. MiTCR v1.1 was used to align clonotypes to the IMGT TRBV, TRBD and TRBJ reference segments. Analysis was restricted to V-J combinations with a frequency above 0.0001, which covered approximately 99% of repertoires. A TCS score was defined as the ratio between F50 (clonal expansion) and ExV (chaos), using BLOSUM62-based TCRdist between CDR3 peptides within each V-J. Welch's t-statistics and random forest reduced 450 to 600 V-J features to roughly 13, which were used in a naive Bayes classifier (R e1071). TCRdb took the public reads, trimmed them with fastp at Q25, ran MiXCR for clone calling and kept in-frame beta chains. A single entry per CDR3 protein holds the most common genes and DNA from its merged rows. TCRdb, not the original authors, processed these V and J calls. The sample profile shows approximately 200,000 distinct CDR3 sequences; around 20% of them were found once. The ten largest account for approximately 40% of the sample.

The CDR3, cysteine through phenylalanine, is 14 amino acids long. The entry retains the CDR3 DNA only, 42 bases that are in frame from base 1. Relative to germline, V is 5 bases shorter and J is 1 base shorter, with 11 bases between their ends. As concerns this clonotype: Its antigen is not yet known. No base-level quality is on record; no much larger clone is a single base apart.

Graves' hyperthyroidism was defined as stable when no progression to ophthalmopathy occurred over 18 months of follow-up. Hyperthyroidism patients were newly diagnosed, had a disease duration of under 2 months, and were aged 18 to 65 years. Exclusion was applied to patients with uncontrolled infections, other autoimmune diseases, pregnancy or lactation. Clinical symptoms, serum thyroxine and TRAb, thyroid ultrasound, and orbital computed tomography formed the basis for the diagnoses. Ficoll-Paque density gradient centrifugation was used to isolate PBMCs from around 10 ml of fresh peripheral blood. Total RNA was extracted with Trizol reagent, and quality was checked on an Agilent 2100 Bioanalyzer.

The TCR sequence derives from a man aged 35-49 years with Graves' hyperthyroidism. The sequencing input was blood. The chain was built from TRBV12-3 or TRBV12-4 and TRBJ1-1, with TRBD1 perhaps the D gene, on 6 matching bases. The CDR3 in this case is CASSPWDKNTEAFF. The sequence in DNA is TGTGCCAGCAGTCCCTGGGACAAGAACACTGAAGCTTTCTTT.